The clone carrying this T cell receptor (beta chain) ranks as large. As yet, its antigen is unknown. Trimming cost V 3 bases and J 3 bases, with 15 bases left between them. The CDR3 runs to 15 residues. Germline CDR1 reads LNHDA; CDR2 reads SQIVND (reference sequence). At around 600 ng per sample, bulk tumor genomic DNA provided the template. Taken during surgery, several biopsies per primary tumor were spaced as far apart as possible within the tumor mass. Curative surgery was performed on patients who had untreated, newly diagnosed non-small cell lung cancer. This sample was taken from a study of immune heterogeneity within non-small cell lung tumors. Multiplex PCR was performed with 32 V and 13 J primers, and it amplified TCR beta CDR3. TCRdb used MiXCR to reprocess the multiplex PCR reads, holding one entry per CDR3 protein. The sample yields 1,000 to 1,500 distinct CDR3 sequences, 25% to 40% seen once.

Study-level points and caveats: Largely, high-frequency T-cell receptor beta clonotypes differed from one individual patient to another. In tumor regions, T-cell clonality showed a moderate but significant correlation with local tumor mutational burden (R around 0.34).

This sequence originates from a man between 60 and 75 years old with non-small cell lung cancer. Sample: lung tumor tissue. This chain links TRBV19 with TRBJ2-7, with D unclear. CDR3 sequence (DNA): TGTGCCAGTAGTATCGCTTGGTCCGATTACTACGAGCAGTACTTC. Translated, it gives CASSIAWSDYYEQYF.